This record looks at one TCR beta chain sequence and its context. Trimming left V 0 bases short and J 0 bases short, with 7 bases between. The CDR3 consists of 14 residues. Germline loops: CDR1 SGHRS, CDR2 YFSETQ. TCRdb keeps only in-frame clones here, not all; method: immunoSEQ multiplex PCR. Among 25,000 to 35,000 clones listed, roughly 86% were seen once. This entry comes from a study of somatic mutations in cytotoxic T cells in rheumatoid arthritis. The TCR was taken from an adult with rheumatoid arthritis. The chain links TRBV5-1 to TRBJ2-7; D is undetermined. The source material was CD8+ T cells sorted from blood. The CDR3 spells CASSLETSSYEQYF. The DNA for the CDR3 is TGCGCCAGCAGCTTGGAGACGAGCTCCTACGAGCAGTACTTC.